A single sample is the source of the 9 T cell receptor beta chains below, sequenced in a study of tissue T cells after allogeneic stem cell transplantation. Sequencing used immunoSEQ multiplex PCR; TCRdb keeps in-frame clones, though not all of them. This table holds just over 4,000 clones, approximately 44% found once. Time point reported: mouse harvest day 14 after allogeneic transplant. Tail vein injection delivered 10^7 T-cell-depleted bone marrow cells and 10^6 splenic CD5+ T cells. The source material was lymph node tissue. The receptor set was obtained from a female BALB/c mouse given C57BL/6 T cells with graft-versus-host disease after an allogeneic hematopoietic cell transplant.

This clone was observed a single time. Germline and genes: mouse. The DNA ends 1 residue before the CDR3 does, and the rest of the CDR3 is filled in from the germline J gene. This sequence joins TRBV5 and TRBJ2-5; no reliable D call. This CDR3 spans 13 amino acids. V was shortened by 0 bases and J by 3 bases, with 4 bases between the two germline ends. Germline assignment: CDR1 LGHNA and CDR2 YNLKQL (reference sequence). The sequenced part of the CDR3 DNA is TGTGCCAGCAGCCAAGACCGGCAAGACACCCAGTAC. It codes for CASSQDRQDTQY. The CDR3 in its entirety is CASSQDRQDTQYF.

Notes on this clone: Genes here carry mouse names. The read stops 1 residue short of the end of the CDR3; the missing end is completed from the germline J gene. The gene calls are TRBV26 and TRBJ2-7; 7 bases map to TRBD2. The CDR3 extends over 12 amino acids. Losses at the gene ends were 6 bases for V and 3 bases for J; bases not matched to a gene: 2. Germline-derived CDR1 and CDR2 are KGHPV and FQNQEV (reference sequence). CDR3 bases read: TGTGCCAGCAGGGGGACTGACTATGAACAGTAC. It translates to CASRGTDYEQY. The whole CDR3 sequence is CASRGTDYEQYF.

Turning to this clone: Mouse names are used for the genes. The read finishes 1 residue shy of the CDR3 end, and the germline J gene is used to complete it. The gene calls are TRBV12-1 and TRBJ2-5, with 12 positions matching TRBD2. Germline V gene lookup returns CDR1 SGHSN and CDR2 HYEKVE. This CDR3 is 15 amino acids long. Trimming took 4 bases from V and 3 from J; bases not matched to a gene: 4. The part of the CDR3 DNA that was read is TGTGCCAGCTCCCCGGACTGGGGGGGTCAAGACACCCAGTAC. Its translation is CASSPDWGGQDTQY. The whole CDR3 protein reads CASSPDWGGQDTQYF.

A word on this clone: Germline and genes: mouse. Sequencing ends 1 residue short of the CDR3 end; the germline J gene provides the rest. The rearrangement uses TRBV2 and TRBJ1-1, with TRBD1 matching over 9 bases. CDR1 is LGHNA, CDR2 YSYQKL, per germline. The CDR3 totals 14 residues. Trimming cost V 0 bases and J 4 bases; bases outside gene matches: 0. Incomplete CDR3 DNA: TGTGCCAGCAGCCAAGAGGACAGGGGCACAGAAGTCTTC. This codes for CASSQEDRGTEVF. In full, the CDR3 reads CASSQEDRGTEVFF.

This clone turned up a few times. Here the gene names and germline are mouse. The sequence runs out 1 residue before the end of the CDR3; the remainder is reconstructed from the germline J gene. The rearrangement links TRBV5 to TRBJ1-1; D call uncertain. The length of the CDR3 is 13 residues. CDR1 and CDR2 (germline): LGHNA, YNLKQL (reference sequence). V shed 0 bases and J shed 1 base, with 3 bases lying between them. The CDR3 loop is CASSQDWNTEVFF. Partial CDR3 DNA: TGTGCCAGCAGCCAAGACTGGAACACAGAAGTCTTC.

With respect to this clone: The genes are named according to mouse. The read ends 1 residue before the CDR3 terminus; that terminus is restored from the germline J gene. V usage is TRBV15 and J usage is TRBJ1-1, with D hard to call. V dropped 6 bases and J dropped 1 base, with 6 bases sitting between them. The CDR3 runs to 12 residues. Per germline, CDR1 SGHND and CDR2 FRSKSL. CDR3 DNA (partial): TGTGCCAGCAGCGCAGGGAACACAGAAGTCTTC. Its translation is CASSAGNTEVF. The complete CDR3 sequence is CASSAGNTEVFF.

On this clone itself: The gene names here belong to mouse. The CDR3 end falls 1 residue outside the read, so it is completed with the germline J gene. The J gene is TRBJ2-5, the V gene TRBV12-1; 8 nucleotides agree with TRBD2. The ends lost 0 bases at V and 5 bases at J; junction bases unmatched: 9. This CDR3 is 16 amino acids long. Germline CDR1 and CDR2: SGHSN and HYEKVE. CDR3 bases read: TGTGCCAGCTCTCTCGTTGGGGGGGTTGGTCGAGACACCCAGTAC. It is translated as CASSLVGGVGRDTQY. The whole CDR3 protein reads CASSLVGGVGRDTQYF. The full variable domain, its missing parts supplied by reference TRBV12-1 and TRBJ2-5, is DSGVVQSPRHIIKEKGGRSVLTCIPISGHSNVVWYQQTLGKELKFLIQHYEKVERDKGFLPSRFSVQQFDDYHSEMNMSALELEDSAMYFCASSLVGGVGRDTQYFGPGTRLLVL.

In the case of this clone: Any gene name here is a mouse gene name. The missing CDR3 end, 1 residue past where the read stops, is filled in from the germline J gene. The chain uses TRBV3 and TRBJ1-3; D is undetermined. Trimming cost V 3 bases and J 0 bases, with 6 bases left between them. The germline CDR1 and CDR2 sequences are SNHLY and FYNGKV (reference sequence). The CDR3 extends over 14 amino acids. The CDR3 region is CASSLGSSGNTLYF. Incomplete CDR3 DNA: TGTGCCAGCAGCTTGGGGAGTTCTGGAAATACGCTCTAT.

The sample holds a few counts of this clone. Mouse germline and gene names are used. The CDR3 bases that were read are TGTGCCAGCAGTATACTGGGGGCATATGCTGAGCAGTTC. Translating gives CASSILGAYAEQF. The whole CDR3 sequence reads CASSILGAYAEQFF. The rearrangement links TRBV19 to TRBJ2-1; D possibly corresponds to TRBD2 (7 bases). Read data end 1 residue before the CDR3 end; the end is taken from the germline J gene. V lost 1 base and J lost 4, with 9 bases in between. CDR1 FNHDT and CDR2 SITEND come from the germline V gene (reference sequence). The CDR3 consists of 14 residues. Drawing the rest from reference TRBV19 and TRBJ2-1, the complete variable domain is GGIITQTPKFLIGQEGQKLTLKCQQNFNHDTMYWYRQDSGKGLRLIYYSITENDLQKGDLSEGYDASREKKSSFSLTVTSAQKNEMAVFLCASSILGAYAEQFFGPGTRLTVL.